These 3 T cell receptor beta chains share one sample of origin, sequenced in a study of blood T cell repertoires in COVID-19. Using immunoSEQ multiplex PCR, the repertoire was profiled, and TCRdb retains in-frame clones only, with some absent. This table holds 150,000 to 170,000 clones, around 84% found once. The sequenced material came from PBMCs or T cells enriched from blood (not recorded which). These receptors all come from a man in his fifties or sixties who had recovered from COVID-19.

The chain employs TRBV4-1 and TRBJ2-5, with 7 bases lining up with TRBD2. CDR1 and CDR2 (germline): MGHRA, YSYEKL. J was trimmed by 5 bases and V by 0 bases; bases with no gene match: 6. The CDR3 totals 15 residues. CDR3 sequence reads: CASSQDAGVGETQYF. As DNA, the CDR3 is TGCGCCAGCAGCCAAGACGCGGGAGTAGGGGAGACCCAGTACTTC.

The chain joins TRBV7-7 to TRBJ2-5; 12 bases are shared with TRBD1. V gave up 5 bases and J gave up 4 bases; unmatched junction bases: 8. CDR3 length: 16 amino acids. CDR1 and CDR2 (germline): SSHAT, FNYEAQ (reference sequence). CDR3 coding DNA: TGTGCCAGCAGCCCCCGGGACAGGGGGCTAGGAGAGACCCAGTACTTC. Translated: CASSPRDRGLGETQYF.

V and J are TRBV11-2 and TRBJ2-1; weak D call: TRBD2 (6 bases). V shed 0 bases and J shed 1 base, with 7 bases lying between them. This CDR3 spans 15 amino acids. Germline V gene data show CDR1 as SGHAT and CDR2 as FQNNGV. The CDR3: CASSLDRGSYNEQFF. The CDR3 DNA follows: TGTGCCAGCAGCTTAGATCGGGGGTCCTACAATGAGCAGTTCTTC.